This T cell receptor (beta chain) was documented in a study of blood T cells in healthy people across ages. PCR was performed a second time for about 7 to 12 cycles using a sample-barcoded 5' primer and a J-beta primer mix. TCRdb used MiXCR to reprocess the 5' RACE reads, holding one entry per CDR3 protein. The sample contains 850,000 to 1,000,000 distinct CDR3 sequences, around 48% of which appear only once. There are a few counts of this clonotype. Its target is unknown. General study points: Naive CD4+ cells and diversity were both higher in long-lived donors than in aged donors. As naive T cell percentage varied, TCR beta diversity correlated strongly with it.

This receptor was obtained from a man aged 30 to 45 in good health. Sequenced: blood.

CDR3 residues: CSVEVTRPYEQYF. Here the CDR3 DNA reads TGCAGCGTTGAAGTAACCAGGCCCTACGAGCAGTACTTC. The chain joins TRBV29-1 to TRBJ2-7; no clear D. Germline CDR1 reads SQVTM; CDR2 reads ANQGSEA. The CDR3 extends over 13 amino acids. The V end was cut by 1 base, the J end by 2 bases, with 9 bases between.